This T cell receptor (beta chain) came from a study of T-cell reconstitution after alpha-beta-depleted transplantation in children. Trimming removed 2 bases from V and 4 bases from J; junction bases left unmatched: 0. Germline CDR1 and CDR2: MNHEY and SVGAGI. This CDR3 has 13 residues. Whole-study findings and limits: Certain patients had high TCRbeta diversity at day 60, and it came from recipient T cells and thymic progenitors that survived. T-cell numbers and diversity, one year after transplant, stemmed largely from T cells that were newly produced. Reports say that about two months after transplant, the alpha-beta T cells came out of several hundred graft clones that had expanded.

Using unique molecular identifiers, the investigators prepared the TCRbeta library. TCRdb called the PCR reads again in MiXCR, with one record for every CDR3 protein. The sample consists of roughly 310,000 distinct CDR3 sequences, approximately 23% of them appearing once. This clonotype showed up just a few times. Antigen unknown. The clonotype comes from a male patient younger than 18 who had a stem cell transplant for acute lymphoblastic leukemia, so the T cells may come from the graft donor. This chain joins TRBV6-5 and TRBJ2-3; 7 nucleotides line up with TRBD1. The starting material was PBMCs, mostly from graft donor cells, obtained 180 days after TCRalphabeta/CD19-depleted stem cell transplant. The CDR3: CASSYGQADTQYF. Here the CDR3 DNA reads TGTGCCAGCAGTTACGGACAGGCAGATACGCAGTATTTT.